These 27 T cell receptor beta chains originate from one sample sequenced in a study of T cell responses to AZD1222 COVID-19 vaccine. Profiled with immunoSEQ multiplex PCR; TCRdb holds only in-frame clones, not every one. The repertoire holds about 150,000 clones, with about nine tenths as singletons. The sequencing used peripheral blood, collected 28 days after the second AZD1222 dose. These receptors all stem from an adult who received the AZD1222 COVID-19 vaccine.

V is TRBV9 and J is TRBJ2-1; D not certain. The germline CDR1 and CDR2 sequences are SGDLS and YYNGEE. The CDR3 extends over 15 amino acids. Trimming removed 2 bases from V and 5 bases from J, with 14 bases in between. CDR3 sequence (DNA): TGTGCCAGCAGCGTCCGTCCGGTTACGAACAATGAGCAGTTCTTC. Translating it yields CASSVRPVTNNEQFF.

J is TRBJ1-2 and V is TRBV20-1; TRBD1 matches 9 bases. Germline CDR1 and CDR2: DFQATT and SNEGSKA (reference sequence). Trimming cost V 3 bases and J 8 bases; bases outside gene matches: 10. The CDR3 runs to 14 residues. The CDR3: CSASDSGTGRGYTF. CDR3 bases: TGCAGTGCTAGTGATTCCGGGACAGGGCGAGGCTACACCTTC.

The chain joins TRBV24-1 to TRBJ1-5; maybe TRBD1 (6 bases). The CDR3 is 13 residues long. CDR1 and CDR2 (germline): KGHDR, SFDVKD. V was cut by 5 bases and J by 4 bases, with 8 bases left in between. The CDR3 region has the DNA TGTGCCACCAGTGTTAGGGGGAATCAGCCCCAGCATTTT. It translates to CATSVRGNQPQHF.

The chain links TRBV7-2 to TRBJ1-6, with D possibly matching TRBD1 (5 bases). V was shortened by 8 bases and J by 4 bases, with 9 bases between the two germline ends. This CDR3 is built from 13 residues. The germline V gene encodes CDR1 SGHTA and CDR2 FQGNSA. CDR3 sequence (DNA): TGTGCCAGCGGGACGGGTTATAATTCACCCCTCCACTTT. This gives the protein CASGTGYNSPLHF.

V usage is TRBV7-6 and J usage is TRBJ1-4; D might be TRBD1 (5 bases). V gave up 2 bases and J gave up 11 bases, with 9 bases separating them. The CDR3 is made up of 12 amino acids. CDR1 and CDR2 from the germline V gene are SGHVS and FNYEAQ. CDR3 in amino acids: CASSLPGTKLFF. CDR3 sequence (DNA): TGTGCCAGCAGCTTACCCGGGACGAAACTGTTTTTT.

This sequence joins TRBV7-9 and TRBJ2-2; TRBD2 is a possible D gene (6 bases). The length of the CDR3 is 16 residues. Deletions cut 5 bases from V and 1 base from J, with 14 bases between. Germline V gene lookup returns CDR1 SEHNR and CDR2 FQNEAQ (reference sequence). The CDR3 DNA sequence: TGTGCCAGCAGCCTTATGGGGGGACGGAACACCGGGGAGCTGTTTTTT. It specifies CASSLMGGRNTGELFF.

V is TRBV14 and J is TRBJ2-1, with 8 bases that match TRBD1. Germline CDR1 SGHDN, CDR2 FVKESK. J was trimmed by 2 bases and V by 4 bases; bases with no gene match: 4. The CDR3 contains 15 residues. The DNA of the CDR3 is TGTGCCAGCAGCCCCAGACAGGGGCCCTACAATGAGCAGTTCTTC. Protein product: CASSPRQGPYNEQFF.

The chain links TRBV4-3 to TRBJ2-1; D uncertain. Germline-derived CDR1 and CDR2 are LGHNA and YSLEER. The V end lost 0 bases, the J end lost 0 bases, and 12 bases lay between the germline ends. The CDR3 length is 17 residues. CDR3 protein: CASSQDLRVSSYNEQFF. DNA for the CDR3: TGCGCCAGCAGCCAAGATCTACGGGTTAGCTCCTACAATGAGCAGTTCTTC.

The chain couples TRBV28 to TRBJ1-3; TRBD1 matches 7 bases. This CDR3 is 14 amino acids long. The germline gives CDR1 MDHEN, CDR2 SYDVKM. V was clipped by 7 bases and J by 2 bases; unmatched bases: 5. The CDR3 DNA is TGTGCCAGCATCGACAGGGCAACTGGAAACACCATATATTTT. Translation gives CASIDRATGNTIYF.

The chain recombines TRBV28 with TRBJ1-5; no reliable D call. Germline V gene lookup returns CDR1 MDHEN and CDR2 SYDVKM. V dropped 8 bases and J dropped 1 base, with 9 bases sitting between them. CDR3 length: 13 residues. CDR3 coding DNA: TGTGCCAGCCAGGCCATAAGCAATCAGCCCCAGCATTTT. This encodes CASQAISNQPQHF.

This chain joins TRBV28 and TRBJ2-7; D is ambiguous. Germline values: CDR1 MDHEN, CDR2 SYDVKM. CDR3 length: 12 residues. The V end lost 6 bases, the J end lost 4 bases, and 10 bases lay between the germline ends. Written as DNA, the CDR3 is TGTGCCAGCAGCCAGACGGTTTACGAGCAGTACTTC. Its translation: CASSQTVYEQYF.

V usage is TRBV19 and J usage is TRBJ1-6; D is unresolved. CDR1 is LNHDA and CDR2 is SQIVND in the germline V gene (reference sequence). The CDR3 is 13 residues long. The V end lost 3 bases, the J end lost 8 bases, and 8 bases lay between the germline ends. The CDR3: CASSMVVDSPLHF. DNA for the CDR3: TGTGCCAGTAGTATGGTCGTGGATTCACCCCTCCACTTT.

The V and J genes are TRBV4-1 and TRBJ2-3; D is ambiguous. Germline lookup yields CDR1 MGHRA and CDR2 YSYEKL. CDR3 length: 16 residues. V was shortened by 0 bases and J by 4 bases, with 14 bases between the two germline ends. Here the CDR3 reads CASSQEAAPRADTQYF. The CDR3 nucleotides are TGCGCCAGCAGCCAAGAGGCAGCGCCTAGGGCAGATACGCAGTATTTT.

The V and J genes are TRBV10-3 and TRBJ1-2, with 9 bases that match TRBD1. The CDR3 is 15 residues long. CDR1 is ENHRY and CDR2 is SYGVKD in the germline V gene. V gave up 5 bases and J gave up 3 bases; unmatched junction bases: 7. CDR3 DNA sequence: TGTGCCATCAGTCCTGGGACAGGGTGGGACTATGGCTACACCTTC. Protein product: CAISPGTGWDYGYTF.

The chain recombines TRBV5-5 with TRBJ1-1; 7 bases match TRBD1. The CDR3 loop spans 14 amino acids. V dropped 5 bases and J dropped 5; count of bases not matched to a gene: 9. Per the germline V gene, CDR1 is SGHKS and CDR2 is YYEKEE (reference sequence). The CDR3 loop reads CASSWGQPGTEAFF. The CDR3 DNA follows: TGTGCCAGCAGTTGGGGACAGCCAGGGACTGAAGCTTTCTTT. Together with reference TRBV5-5 and TRBJ1-1, the CDR3 gives the full variable domain: DAGVTQSPTHLIKTRGQQVTLRCSPISGHKSVSWYQQVLGQGPQFIFQYYEKEERGRGNFPDRFSARQFPNYSSELNVNALLLGDSALYLCASSWGQPGTEAFFGQGTRLTVV.

The rearrangement joins TRBV19 to TRBJ1-2; D might be TRBD1 (6 bases). V lost 10 bases and J 0 bases, leaving 12 bases between the germline ends. The CDR3 covers 13 residues. The germline V gene encodes CDR1 LNHDA and CDR2 SQIVND (reference sequence). CDR3 in DNA: TGTGCCACGAACAGGGACGCTAACTATGGCTACACCTTC. Residues: CATNRDANYGYTF.

The genes are TRBV6-6 and TRBJ1-2; D not certain. This CDR3 contains 13 residues. The V end lost 5 bases, the J end lost 2 bases, and 9 bases lay between the germline ends. The V gene's germline CDR1 is MNHNY and CDR2 SVGAGI (reference sequence). The CDR3 region is CASSLGPNYGYTF. The CDR3 nucleotides read TGTGCCAGCAGTCTCGGTCCGAACTATGGCTACACCTTC.

V and J are TRBV25-1 and TRBJ2-7; the D gene could be TRBD1 or TRBD2 (6 bases each). Germline V gene lookup returns CDR1 MGHDK and CDR2 SYGVNS. The CDR3 has 16 residues. Trimming pared 0 bases from V and 2 bases from J, leaving 14 bases between. CDR3 in amino acids: CASSEYAGTGTYEQYF. For the CDR3, the DNA is TGTGCCAGCAGTGAATATGCGGGAACAGGGACCTACGAGCAGTACTTC.

The chain employs TRBV25-1 and TRBJ1-2; 7 nucleotides match TRBD1. V lost 7 bases and J lost 4; bases outside the gene matches: 9. This CDR3 is 14 amino acids long. Germline V gives CDR1 MGHDK, CDR2 SYGVNS. CDR3 DNA: TGTGCCAGCACCCCTACCCAGGGGGTCTATGGCTACACCTTC. Its translation: CASTPTQGVYGYTF.

The chain recombines TRBV18 with TRBJ2-1; 7 bases are a match to TRBD1. Germline CDR1 is KGHSH and CDR2 is LQKENI. With 4 bases clipped from V and 1 base from J, the junction kept 10 bases outside the gene matches. This CDR3 region has 17 residues. The CDR3 region is CASSLTLDRRSYNEQFF. CDR3 bases: TGTGCCAGCTCACTTACCTTGGACAGGCGTTCCTACAATGAGCAGTTCTTC.

The chain joins TRBV2 to TRBJ1-5; perhaps TRBD1 as D (5 bases). The CDR3 spans 14 residues. V was cut by 5 bases and J by 3 bases, with 11 bases left in between. CDR1 and CDR2 from the germline V gene are SNHLY and FYNNEI. The CDR3 loop reads CASSHRGFNQPQHF. The DNA of the CDR3 is TGTGCCAGCAGTCACCGGGGCTTCAATCAGCCCCAGCATTTT.

V is TRBV6-5 and J is TRBJ2-1, with TRBD2 matching 13 bases. The ends lost 6 bases at V and 7 bases at J; junction bases unmatched: 6. The CDR3 extends over 15 amino acids. Germline CDR1 MNHEY, CDR2 SVGAGI. CDR3 in DNA: TGTGCCAGCAGCCGGACTAGCGGGAGAGAAAATGAGCAGTTCTTC. Protein product: CASSRTSGRENEQFF.

The chain carries TRBV11-3 and TRBJ2-1; TRBD2 aligns across 8 bases. The CDR3 is 15 residues long. CDR1 is SGHNT, CDR2 YENEEA, per germline. The J segment lost 4 bases and the V segment lost 1 base, leaving 3 bases of the junction unmatched. This chain's CDR3 is CASSLAAGAYNEQFF. CDR3 nucleotides: TGTGCCAGCAGCTTAGCAGCGGGAGCTTACAATGAGCAGTTCTTC.

This clone was seen a single time. The chain recombines TRBV6-2 or TRBV6-3 with TRBJ2-7; the match to TRBD2 covers 11 bases. The J segment lost 4 bases and the V segment lost 2 bases, leaving 10 bases of the junction unmatched. This CDR3 comprises 17 residues. CDR1 is MNHEY and CDR2 is SVGEGT in the germline V gene. CDR3 sequence reads: CASSYPTSGISRYEQYF. The CDR3 DNA follows: TGTGCCAGCAGTTACCCGACTAGCGGGATCTCTAGATACGAGCAGTACTTC.

This rearrangement joins TRBV2 to TRBJ1-2; D not resolved. The V end was cut by 2 bases, the J end by 4 bases, with 8 bases between. The length of the CDR3 is 13 residues. Germline V gene lookup returns CDR1 SNHLY and CDR2 FYNNEI. In nucleotides, the CDR3 is TGTGCCAGCAGTGAAACACCGCGCTATGGCTACACCTTC. Amino acid sequence: CASSETPRYGYTF.

The chain couples TRBV18 to TRBJ1-1; no reliable D call. V was cut by 5 bases and J by 4 bases, with 17 bases left in between. This CDR3 contains 15 residues. Germline values: CDR1 KGHSH, CDR2 LQKENI. In DNA form, the CDR3 reads TGTGCCAGCTCATGGCGGGAGGCGTTGGGCACTGAAGCTTTCTTT. Its protein product is CASSWREALGTEAFF.

This clone was detected a few times. The chain is built from TRBV9 and TRBJ2-1; 8 bases line up with TRBD2. CDR1 SGDLS and CDR2 YYNGEE come from the germline V gene. V lost 2 bases and J lost 7; bases outside the gene matches: 17. This CDR3 has 18 residues. This chain's CDR3 is CASSVSGGPAGEGNEQFF. DNA for the CDR3: TGTGCCAGCAGCGTTTCTGGGGGGCCAGCGGGAGAGGGAAATGAGCAGTTCTTC.